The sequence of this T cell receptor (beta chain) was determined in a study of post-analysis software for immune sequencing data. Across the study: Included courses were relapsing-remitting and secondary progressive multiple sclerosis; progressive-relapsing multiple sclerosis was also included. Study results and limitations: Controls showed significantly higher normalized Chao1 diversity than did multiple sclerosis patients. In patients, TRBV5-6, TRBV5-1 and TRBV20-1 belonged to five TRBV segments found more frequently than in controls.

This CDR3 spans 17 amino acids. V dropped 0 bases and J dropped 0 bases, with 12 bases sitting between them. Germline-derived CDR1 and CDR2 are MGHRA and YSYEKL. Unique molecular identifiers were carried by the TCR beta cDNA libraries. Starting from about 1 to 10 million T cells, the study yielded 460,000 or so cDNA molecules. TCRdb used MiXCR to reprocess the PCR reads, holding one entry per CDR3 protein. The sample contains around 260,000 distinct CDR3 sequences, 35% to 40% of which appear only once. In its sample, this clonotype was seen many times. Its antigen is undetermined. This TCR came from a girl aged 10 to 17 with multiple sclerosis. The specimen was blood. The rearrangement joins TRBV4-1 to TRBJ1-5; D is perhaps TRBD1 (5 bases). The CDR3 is CASSQDRGAYSNQPQHF. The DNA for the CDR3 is TGCGCCAGCAGCCAAGATCGAGGGGCCTATAGCAATCAGCCCCAGCATTTT.